The entry that follows covers one TCR beta chain sequence. It has no known antigen specificity. Per-nucleotide qualities are absent, and no much larger clonotype sits a single base away. The immunoSEQ Assay, which relies on bias-controlled multiplex PCR amplification of genomic DNA, was used to profile TCRbeta CDR3 regions. For the original study's pipeline: The absolute abundance of each unique TCRbeta CDR3 region was quantified after sequences were collapsed and filtered. Differential abundance was tested with a binomial (Fisher-equivalent) model and with a beta-binomial model adding time-dependent variance fitted from healthy donors. Clones with fewer than 5 combined templates were removed, and differential abundance was called for clones with a Benjamini-Hochberg FDR below 0.01. The form v = (b*log(k)+a)^2 was used to model beta-binomial variance as a function of total template count across the two samples. TCRdb provides this immuneACCESS table in a form limited to in-frame rearrangements. Some clones are lacking; in checked studies, under half of them reflect an unresolved V gene, and why the rest are absent is not known. V, J and clone size are taken as reported in that table, and D and trimming were inferred from the DNA itself. This sample has 90,000 to 95,000 clones in its table, and approximately 88% of those were observed once. The ten biggest clones cover around 6% of the sample.

The data derive from a study of identifying expanded T cells in peripheral blood (dated by TCRdb to about 2019). Notes on the research overall: Technical replicates were generated by sequencing separate aliquots of the same genomic DNA pool, with four replicates compared pairwise. What the study reported, not specific to this receptor: It was expected by the authors that biological variance in healthy repertoires might increase further over much longer intervals, such as months to years. The beta-binomial model significantly reduced the number of clones called differentially abundant and the false-positive rate across all healthy-donor time intervals. For all healthy donors, the variance in clone template counts between roughly 2-week samples rose significantly as total template count increased. Between technical replicates the binomial model flagged approximately 1.2 differentially abundant clones, whereas over roughly 2 weeks the binomial model flagged about 15 and over about 4 weeks approximately 18.

During the collection period, no immune events, such as infections, were documented for the healthy donors. Blood repertoires from healthy donors were used as a training cohort for calibrating time-dependent variance in a beta-binomial model of differential abundance of T-cell clones. There were some 10 healthy donors in the training cohort, of whom 3 were female and 7 were male. On average the donors were approximately 42 years old, and their ages spanned about 29 to 65 years. Whole blood, obtained from a commercial supplier, was collected from each healthy donor at three time points spaced roughly 14 days apart. Genomic DNA was extracted from unsorted whole blood for immunosequencing. The source material was blood. This clonotype originated in a person between 18 and 69 years old in good health.

The DNA is as follows: TGTGCCAGTAGAAGCCCCGCCAGGCCTTATGAAGCTTTCTTT. It translates to CASRSPARPYEAFF. The chain couples TRBV19 to TRBJ1-1; no confident D gene assignment can be made. CDR1 and CDR2 were assigned from the germline V gene (reference sequence) as LNHDA and SQIVND. V is cut by 6 bases and J by 7 bases, and the space between the germline ends is 18 bases. Inclusive of the bounding cysteine and phenylalanine, the CDR3 is 14 residues long. Only the CDR3 region is kept as DNA, spanning 42 bases read in frame from base 1.